The clone carrying this T cell receptor beta chain was observed a single time. Its matching antigen is unknown. Primers: 60 Vbeta forward and 13 Jbeta reverse. This table comes from immunoSEQ multiplex PCR, and its TCRdb copy is limited to in-frame clones, with some not included. The table lists about 93,000 clones, about 79% of them singletons. This sample stems from a study of cytomegalovirus exposure and HLA in healthy donors. Study-level information: From HLA-typed donors, an early data release held roughly 80 million unique TCRs.

V lost 4 bases to trimming and J lost 5 bases; unmatched junction nucleotides: 11. From germline, CDR1 is SGHAT and CDR2 FQDESV (reference sequence). CDR3 length: 16 amino acids. Study results and limitations: Among the most significant clusters, several appeared linked to common viral pathogens in a later analysis. For cytomegalovirus status, the classifier reportedly gave diagnoses with high specificity and sensitivity.

The chain employs TRBV11-1 and TRBJ2-4; TRBD2 matches 7 bases. The sequence was collected from a man between 50 and 59 years old in good health and CMV-seronegative. The sample comprised PBMCs. This CDR3 reads CASSSGRGSLENIQYF. CDR3 bases: TGTGCCAGCAGCTCGGGGAGGGGTTCGCTGGAAAACATTCAGTACTTC.